This T cell receptor (beta chain) was identified in a study of blood T cell repertoires in COVID-19. Here immunoSEQ multiplex PCR was the method, and the copy in TCRdb shows in-frame clones only, minus some. The data contain over 100,000 clones, 75% to 85% of them singletons. Deletions cut 3 bases from V and 0 bases from J, with 4 bases between. The CDR3 has 13 residues. The chain carries TRBV12-3 or TRBV12-4 and TRBJ2-3; D not resolved. The receptor comes from a human donor in a cohort sampled during active COVID-19. Sequencing input: peripheral blood. The CDR3 loop is CASSFYSTDTQYF. The CDR3 nucleotides are TGTGCCAGCAGTTTCTACAGCACAGATACGCAGTATTTT.